These 12 T cell receptor beta chains originate from one sample sequenced in a study of shared clonotypes between healthy human individuals. Produced via immunoSEQ multiplex PCR; TCRdb's table is partial and in-frame only. The sample records hundreds of thousands of clones, roughly 95% being singletons. CD45RO negativity and positive selection for CCR7 defined naive CD8 cells, a population that excluded terminally differentiated effector memory CD45RA+ cells. The sequencing input was naive CD8+ T cells sorted from blood. These receptors were collected from a young woman in good health.

Of note for this clone: This sample includes further DNA sequences coding for the same CDR3. The chain links TRBV7-9 to TRBJ2-2; 7 bases line up with TRBD2. The germline V gene encodes CDR1 SEHNR and CDR2 FQNEAQ (reference sequence). V was clipped by 3 bases and J by 5 bases; unmatched bases: 6. The CDR3 is 15 amino acids. This CDR3 is CASSFGDYPTGELFF. The CDR3 DNA follows: TGTGCCAGCAGCTTCGGGGACTACCCAACCGGGGAGCTGTTTTTT.

The J gene is TRBJ1-5, the V gene TRBV27; D ambiguous. The V end lost 6 bases, the J end lost 6 bases, and 9 bases lay between the germline ends. The CDR3 runs 12 residues. Germline CDR1 is MNHEY and CDR2 is SMNVEV (reference sequence). In nucleotides, the CDR3 is TGTGCCAGCAGCCACGCCCGTCAGCCCCAGCATTTT. Its protein product is CASSHARQPQHF.

V usage is TRBV19 and J usage is TRBJ1-2, with D possibly matching TRBD1 (5 bases). V lost 4 bases, J lost 0 bases, and 15 bases lay in between. Per germline, CDR1 LNHDA and CDR2 SQIVND (reference sequence). The CDR3 sequence is 16 residues long. The CDR3 loop is CASSKTRDGANYGYTF. CDR3 DNA sequence: TGTGCCAGTAGTAAAACCCGGGACGGAGCTAACTATGGCTACACCTTC.

This chain connects TRBV28 to TRBJ2-5; TRBD1 might be the D (5 bases). V was trimmed by 4 bases and J by 5 bases, leaving 14 bases between them. Germline V gene data show CDR1 as MDHEN and CDR2 as SYDVKM. The CDR3 sequence is 14 residues long. The CDR3 DNA sequence: TGTGCCAGCAGTTACCAGGGTTTGGGGGAGACCCAGTACTTC. It encodes CASSYQGLGETQYF.

The chain carries TRBV7-9 and TRBJ2-7; D might be TRBD2 (5 bases). The germline V and J ends were trimmed by 1 base and 4 bases, with 14 bases remaining between them. This CDR3 is 15 amino acids long. Germline loops: CDR1 SEHNR, CDR2 FQNEAQ (reference sequence). The CDR3 DNA is TGTGCCAGCAGCTTAGATATGGGAGTTCGGTACGAGCAGTACTTC. It yields the protein CASSLDMGVRYEQYF.

This chain links TRBV6-5 with TRBJ1-2, with a possible D match to TRBD1 (5 bases). The CDR3 length is 15 residues. V was clipped by 6 bases and J by 0 bases, with 14 bases between them. CDR1 is MNHEY, CDR2 SVGAGI, per germline. The DNA of the CDR3 is TGTGCCAGCAGCCGGAGACAGAATACTAACTATGGCTACACCTTC. Protein product: CASSRRQNTNYGYTF.

The chain links TRBV4-2 to TRBJ2-3, with D maybe TRBD2 (6 bases). Germline CDR1 and CDR2: LGHNA and YNFKEQ. The CDR3 sequence is 15 residues long. The ends were cut back, 4 bases at V and 1 base at J, with 12 bases in the middle. The CDR3 sequence: CASSLGTPGTDTQYF. CDR3 bases: TGTGCCAGCAGCCTCGGGACTCCAGGCACAGATACGCAGTATTTT.

CDR3 protein: CASSSLGTEAFF. The CDR3 bases are TGTGCCAGCAGTTCCTTGGGTACTGAAGCTTTCTTT. J is TRBJ1-1 and V is TRBV7-8; D call uncertain. Germline CDR1 reads SGHVS; CDR2 reads FQNEAQ. V gave up 6 bases and J gave up 5 bases, with 10 bases separating them. This CDR3 has 12 residues. Based on the CDR3 plus reference TRBV7-8 and TRBJ1-1, the full variable domain is GAGVSQSPRYKVAKRGQDVALRCDPISGHVSLFWYQQALGQGPEFLTYFQNEAQLDKSGLPSDRFFAERPEGSVSTLKIQRTQQEDSAVYLCASSSLGTEAFFGQGTRLTVV.

The CDR3, as DNA: TGTGCCAGCAGCACATGGGGTAATTCACCCCTCCACTTT. Translating it yields CASSTWGNSPLHF. The chain carries TRBV14 and TRBJ1-6; D unclear. Germline CDR1 is SGHDN and CDR2 is FVKESK. Trimming pared 5 bases from V and 6 bases from J, leaving 8 bases between. This CDR3 is built from 13 residues.

The chain is built from TRBV27 and TRBJ2-2; the match to TRBD2 covers 10 bases. Germline V gene sequence: CDR1 MNHEY, CDR2 SMNVEV (reference sequence). This CDR3 is built from 15 residues. J was trimmed by 7 bases and V by 5 bases; bases with no gene match: 7. The CDR3 protein is CASSPGTSAYGELFF. In DNA, the CDR3 is TGTGCCAGCAGTCCAGGGACTAGCGCGTACGGGGAGCTGTTTTTT.

This rearrangement joins TRBV14 to TRBJ2-3; maybe TRBD2 (6 bases). CDR1 and CDR2 from the germline V gene are SGHDN and FVKESK. V was cut by 0 bases and J by 1 base, with 11 bases left in between. The CDR3 extends over 16 amino acids. The CDR3 here is CASSQDSGLGTDTQYF. The DNA for the CDR3 is TGTGCCAGCAGCCAAGATAGCGGCCTTGGCACAGATACGCAGTATTTT.

V and J are TRBV28 and TRBJ2-7; either TRBD1 or TRBD2 may fit D (6 bases each). CDR3 length: 13 residues. V was shortened by 6 bases and J by 3 bases, with 12 bases between the two germline ends. The germline V gene has CDR1 MDHEN and CDR2 SYDVKM. This CDR3 is CASREGVIYEQYF. The CDR3 region has the DNA TGTGCCAGCAGGGAGGGGGTGATCTACGAGCAGTACTTC.